Listed here are 30 T cell receptor beta chains from one sample, sequenced in a study of blood T cell repertoires in COVID-19. Assay used: immunoSEQ multiplex PCR; TCRdb lists only in-frame clones, some missing. The repertoire holds a few hundred thousand clones, over 75% seen once, with 3% to 3.5% in the top ten. Specimen: PBMCs or T cells enriched from blood (not recorded which). Receptors were obtained from a woman aged 18-29 years in a cohort exposed to, infected with or recovered from COVID-19 (not recorded which).

This clone was seen only a few times. The rearrangement joins TRBV19 to TRBJ2-2; TRBD1 might be the D (6 bases). The CDR3 spans 13 residues. Germline V gene sequence: CDR1 LNHDA, CDR2 SQIVND (reference sequence). The V end was cut by 6 bases, the J end by 8 bases, with 13 bases between. The CDR3 DNA reads TGTGCCAGTAGCGAAACAGGGCCTGGGGAGCTGTTTTTT. Translated, it gives CASSETGPGELFF. Variable domain in full (rest from reference TRBV19 and TRBJ2-2): DGGITQSPKYLFRKEGQNVTLSCEQNLNHDAMYWYRQDPGQGLRLIYYSQIVNDFQKGDIAEGYSVSREKKESFPLTVTSAQKNPTAFYLCASSETGPGELFFGEGSRLTVL.

This rearrangement joins TRBV14 to TRBJ1-2, with TRBD1 matching over 9 bases. The V gene's germline CDR1 is SGHDN and CDR2 FVKESK. This CDR3 region has 15 residues. The V segment lost 4 bases and the J segment 4 bases; nucleotides outside the gene matches: 7. The CDR3 bases are TGTGCCAGCAGCCCCGGGACAGGGACTACCTATGGCTACACCTTC. Amino acid sequence: CASSPGTGTTYGYTF.

V and J are TRBV7-3 and TRBJ2-3; D may be TRBD2 (5 bases). CDR3 length: 15 residues. V lost 0 bases and J lost 0, with 7 bases in between. Germline-derived CDR1 and CDR2 are SGHTA and FQGTGA. CDR3 coding DNA: TGTGCCAGCAGCTTAACTAGCGCTAGCACAGATACGCAGTATTTT. It codes for CASSLTSASTDTQYF. Looking up the rest from reference TRBV7-3 and TRBJ2-3 gives the full variable domain: GAGVSQTPSNKVTEKGKYVELRCDPISGHTALYWYRQSLGQGPEFLIYFQGTGAADDSGLPNDRFFAVRPEGSVSTLKIQRTERGDSAVYLCASSLTSASTDTQYFGPGTRLTVL.

In nucleotides, the CDR3 is TGCAGCGTTGTTAACCCCCGGGGGGATACGCAGTATTTT. Its translation is CSVVNPRGDTQYF. The chain uses TRBV29-1 and TRBJ2-3, with D possibly being TRBD2 (6 bases). With 4 bases removed from V and 6 bases from J, the gap between germline ends came to 14 bases. The CDR3 contains 13 residues. From germline, CDR1 is SQVTM and CDR2 ANQGSEA.

The DNA for the CDR3 is TGTGCCAGCAGCCAGGACAGAACTATTCAGCCCCAGCATTTT. Encoded protein: CASSQDRTIQPQHF. The genes are TRBV2 and TRBJ1-5, with D tentatively TRBD1 (6 bases). V was trimmed by 6 bases and J by 6 bases, leaving 15 bases between them. The CDR3 spans 14 residues. CDR1 is SNHLY, CDR2 FYNNEI, per germline.

This chain uses TRBV6-5 with TRBJ2-7; 7 bases align to TRBD1. The CDR3 covers 12 residues. CDR1 and CDR2 (germline): MNHEY, SVGAGI. V dropped 6 bases and J dropped 5; count of bases not matched to a gene: 4. The CDR3 nucleotides read TGTGCCAGCAGCTATACAGGGGACGAGCAGTACTTC. Translated: CASSYTGDEQYF.

The chain recombines TRBV7-6 with TRBJ1-5; 7 positions agree with TRBD1. The CDR3 is 14 residues long. Per germline, CDR1 SGHVS and CDR2 FNYEAQ. V lost 1 base, J lost 6 bases, and 3 bases stayed unmatched. The CDR3 nucleotides are TGTGCCAGCAGCTTAGAACAGGGGACTCAGCCCCAGCATTTT. Translated: CASSLEQGTQPQHF.

The chain links TRBV2 to TRBJ1-3; no clear D. V was pared by 6 bases and J by 0 bases, with 12 bases between. The CDR3 is 15 amino acids. CDR1 is SNHLY, CDR2 FYNNEI, per germline. The CDR3 DNA reads as TGTGCCAGCAGCCCGGACTCGAGCTCTGGAAACACCATATATTTT. Protein product: CASSPDSSSGNTIYF.

The V call is TRBV3-1 (or the pseudogene TRBV3-2), the J call TRBJ1-2, with no clear D. The V end was cut by 0 bases, the J end by 1 base, with 9 bases between. The CDR3 has 15 amino acids. Looked up from germline, CDR1 is LGHDT and CDR2 is YNNKEL (reference sequence). The CDR3 DNA follows: TGTGCCAGCAGCCAAGATCTCGAGGGTAACTATGGCTACACCTTC. Residues: CASSQDLEGNYGYTF.

The count of this clone is one. The chain links TRBV5-6 to TRBJ2-1; tentative D call: TRBD1 (5 bases). V lost 0 bases and J lost 2, with 12 bases in between. The germline V gene encodes CDR1 SGHDT and CDR2 YYEEEE. The CDR3 extends over 16 amino acids. The CDR3 nucleotides are TGTGCCAGCAGCTTGGAAGGGGCCCTCCCCTACAATGAGCAGTTCTTC. It codes for CASSLEGALPYNEQFF.

The chain links TRBV7-9 to TRBJ2-5, with D possibly TRBD2 on 5 matching bases. With 4 bases removed from V and 7 bases from J, the gap between germline ends came to 22 bases. Germline values: CDR1 SEHNR, CDR2 FQNEAQ (reference sequence). This CDR3 has 16 residues. CDR3 protein: CASSSPSGLGLGTQYF. The CDR3, as DNA: TGTGCCAGCAGCTCGCCTTCGGGGTTGGGGTTGGGGACCCAGTACTTC.

The chain is built from TRBV5-6 and TRBJ2-2, with TRBD1 as a possible D gene (5 bases). The CDR3 consists of 17 residues. V lost 1 base and J lost 1, with 14 bases in between. Germline V gene sequence: CDR1 SGHDT, CDR2 YYEEEE. The CDR3 sequence is CASSLNRQGRNTGELFF. The CDR3 DNA sequence: TGTGCCAGCAGCTTGAACCGGCAGGGTCGGAACACCGGGGAGCTGTTTTTT. Full variable domain (outside the CDR3, taken from reference TRBV5-6 and TRBJ2-2): DAGVTQSPTHLIKTRGQQVTLRCSPKSGHDTVSWYQQALGQGPQFIFQYYEEEERQRGNFPDRFSGHQFPNYSSELNVNALLLGDSALYLCASSLNRQGRNTGELFFGEGSRLTVL.

The chain uses TRBV5-1 and TRBJ1-5; the D gene is possibly TRBD1 (5 bases). Trimming removed 0 bases at V and 0 bases at J, with 16 bases between. Germline loops: CDR1 SGHRS, CDR2 YFSETQ. The CDR3 totals 18 residues. Here the CDR3 reads CASSLEGRAPPSNQPQHF. The CDR3 DNA follows: TGCGCCAGCAGCTTGGAGGGCAGGGCACCTCCTAGCAATCAGCCCCAGCATTTT.

Turning to this clone: Mismatch with germline at one junction end may stem from a read error. This chain uses TRBV14 with TRBJ2-7; TRBD2 is a possible D gene (5 bases). Germline assignment: CDR1 SGHDN and CDR2 FVKESK. The CDR3 contains 12 residues. CDR3 amino acids: CASSTSGLKASF. The CDR3, as DNA: TGTGCCAGCAGCACCTCGGGATTAAAGGCCTCATTC. Together with reference TRBV14 and TRBJ2-7, the CDR3 gives the full variable domain: EAGVTQFPSHSVIEKGQTVTLRCDPISGHDNLYWYRRVMGKEIKFLLHFVKESKQDESGMPNNRFLAERTGGTYSTLKVQPAELEDSGVYFCASSTSGLKASFGPGTRLTVT.

The rearrangement links TRBV12-3 or TRBV12-4 to TRBJ1-1; no clear D gene. The CDR3 runs to 13 residues. The germline V and J ends were trimmed by 2 bases and 5 bases, with 9 bases remaining between them. CDR3 in DNA: TGTGCCAGCAGTTTATTGGGGAGAACTGAAGCTTTCTTT. Protein product: CASSLLGRTEAFF.

The chain joins TRBV5-8 to TRBJ1-2; 7 bases are a match to TRBD1. Germline-derived CDR1 and CDR2 are SGHTS and YDEGEE. The CDR3 runs to 15 residues. V lost 4 bases to trimming and J lost 4 bases; unmatched junction nucleotides: 10. The CDR3, as DNA: TGTGCCAGCAGCCTAACAGGGGATCTCACCTATGGCTACACCTTC. As protein: CASSLTGDLTYGYTF.

J is TRBJ2-6 and V is TRBV27; 9 bases are a match to TRBD1. V lost 2 bases and J lost 0; bases outside the gene matches: 5. The CDR3 spans 18 residues. The germline CDR1 and CDR2 sequences are MNHEY and SMNVEV (reference sequence). The CDR3 is CASSLRGQGSSGANVLTF. The CDR3 DNA reads as TGTGCCAGCAGTTTAAGGGGACAGGGAAGCTCTGGGGCCAACGTCCTGACTTTC.

V and J are TRBV4-2 and TRBJ2-1; 7 positions agree with TRBD2. Looked up from germline, CDR1 is LGHNA and CDR2 is YNFKEQ. CDR3 length equals 14 residues. The V segment lost 4 bases and the J segment 5 bases; nucleotides outside the gene matches: 5. DNA for the CDR3: TGTGCCAGCAGCCTGGGCGGGAGCGACAATGAGCAGTTCTTC. This codes for CASSLGGSDNEQFF.

The rearrangement joins TRBV27 to TRBJ1-6; D unresolved. The CDR3 spans 12 residues. The germline CDR1 and CDR2 sequences are MNHEY and SMNVEV (reference sequence). V dropped 3 bases and J dropped 11 bases, with 8 bases sitting between them. For the CDR3, the DNA is TGTGCCAGCAGTTTCGGGTTTACACCCCTCCACTTT. This encodes CASSFGFTPLHF.

This chain links TRBV2 with TRBJ1-6; 7 bases map to TRBD1. J gave up 10 bases and V 8 bases, and 5 bases lay outside the gene matches. This CDR3 has 12 amino acids. CDR1 and CDR2 from the germline V gene are SNHLY and FYNNEI. The CDR3 here is CASRGRGSPLHF. Here the CDR3 DNA reads TGTGCCAGCCGCGGCAGGGGGTCACCCCTCCACTTT.

The chain employs TRBV19 and TRBJ2-1; 9 bases match TRBD2. The germline gives CDR1 LNHDA, CDR2 SQIVND (reference sequence). The ends lost 1 base at V and 4 bases at J; junction bases unmatched: 2. The CDR3 consists of 15 residues. CDR3 sequence reads: CASSIGLAGYNEQFF. In nucleotides, the CDR3 is TGTGCCAGTAGTATAGGGCTAGCGGGATACAATGAGCAGTTCTTC.

The chain is built from TRBV11-2 and TRBJ2-7; D is undetermined. The CDR3 contains 14 residues. Germline CDR1 SGHAT, CDR2 FQNNGV. Trimming removed 5 bases from V and 0 bases from J, with 11 bases in between. CDR3 amino acids: CASSRSGNSYEQYF. The CDR3 DNA sequence: TGTGCCAGCAGCCGTTCAGGTAACTCCTACGAGCAGTACTTC.

This rearrangement joins TRBV29-1 to TRBJ1-4; 11 bases agree with TRBD1. From germline, CDR1 is SQVTM and CDR2 ANQGSEA. This CDR3 comprises 15 residues. Losses at the gene ends were 3 bases for V and 13 bases for J; bases not matched to a gene: 13. The CDR3 region is CSVDSRDRGLVRLFF. For the CDR3, the DNA is TGCAGCGTTGATAGCCGGGACAGGGGGTTGGTTAGACTGTTTTTT. Combining the CDR3 with reference TRBV29-1 and TRBJ1-4 gives the whole variable domain SAVISQKPSRDICQRGTSLTIQCQVDSQVTMMFWYRQQPGQSLTLIATANQGSEATYESGFVIDKFPISRPNLTFSTLTVSNMSPEDSSIYLCSVDSRDRGLVRLFFGSGTQLSVL.

This chain uses TRBV19 with TRBJ1-5; D is perhaps TRBD1 (6 bases). Trimming stripped 0 bases from V and 4 bases from J, with 22 bases between. The CDR3 has 19 amino acids. Germline V lookup: CDR1 LNHDA, CDR2 SQIVND (reference sequence). The CDR3 region has the DNA TGTGCCAGTAGTATAGATCAGAGGTCTCCCAGACAGGAGAATCAGCCCCAGCATTTT. It encodes CASSIDQRSPRQENQPQHF.

This chain uses TRBV5-5 with TRBJ2-7; 14 nucleotides line up with TRBD2. The V segment lost 2 bases and the J segment 1 base; nucleotides outside the gene matches: 5. This CDR3 spans 17 amino acids. Germline V gene sequence: CDR1 SGHKS, CDR2 YYEKEE (reference sequence). CDR3 DNA sequence: TGTGCCAGCAGCTTCCCTGGACTAGCGGGAGGTTCCTACGAGCAGTACTTC. Translated, it gives CASSFPGLAGGSYEQYF.

The chain joins TRBV15 to TRBJ1-2, with a tentative D call TRBD1 (5 bases). V was cut by 11 bases and J by 1 base, with 8 bases left in between. The CDR3 sequence is 11 residues long. Germline V gene data show CDR1 as LNHNV and CDR2 as YYDKDF (reference sequence). CDR3 amino acids: CALGVNYGYTF. The CDR3 DNA follows: TGTGCCTTAGGGGTTAACTATGGCTACACCTTC.

J is TRBJ2-2 and V is TRBV6-5; 8 nucleotides match TRBD1. There are 15 residues in the CDR3. The germline V gene has CDR1 MNHEY and CDR2 SVGAGI. The trim removed 7 bases at V and 4 bases at J, leaving 8 bases unmatched. Written as DNA, the CDR3 is TGTGCCAGCACCCAGACAGGGGTAGGCACCGGGGAGCTGTTTTTT. Amino acids: CASTQTGVGTGELFF.

The chain uses TRBV6-1 and TRBJ1-4, with 7 positions matching TRBD1. Germline CDR1 is MNHNS and CDR2 is SASEGT. CDR3 length: 20 residues. The J segment lost 0 bases and the V segment lost 2 bases, leaving 15 bases of the junction unmatched. The CDR3 protein is CASSERRGAGGGATNEKLFF. CDR3 bases: TGTGCCAGCAGTGAAAGAAGGGGGGCAGGGGGTGGTGCAACTAATGAAAAACTGTTTTTT.

The chain uses TRBV2 and TRBJ2-1; perhaps TRBD2 as D (5 bases). Germline CDR1 and CDR2: SNHLY and FYNNEI. Trimming removed 7 bases at V and 0 bases at J, with 10 bases between. This CDR3 has 14 amino acids. The CDR3 sequence: CASTAESSYNEQFF. The CDR3 bases are TGTGCCAGCACAGCGGAGAGCTCCTACAATGAGCAGTTCTTC.

V usage is TRBV27 and J usage is TRBJ2-7; 10 nucleotides line up with TRBD1. This CDR3 has 16 amino acids. CDR1 and CDR2 from the germline V gene are MNHEY and SMNVEV (reference sequence). Germline trimming cut 3 bases from V and 3 bases from J; bases unmatched to any gene: 8. Here the CDR3 reads CASSLGLGQGDYEQYF. In DNA, the CDR3 is TGTGCCAGCAGTTTGGGCCTCGGACAGGGGGACTACGAGCAGTACTTC.